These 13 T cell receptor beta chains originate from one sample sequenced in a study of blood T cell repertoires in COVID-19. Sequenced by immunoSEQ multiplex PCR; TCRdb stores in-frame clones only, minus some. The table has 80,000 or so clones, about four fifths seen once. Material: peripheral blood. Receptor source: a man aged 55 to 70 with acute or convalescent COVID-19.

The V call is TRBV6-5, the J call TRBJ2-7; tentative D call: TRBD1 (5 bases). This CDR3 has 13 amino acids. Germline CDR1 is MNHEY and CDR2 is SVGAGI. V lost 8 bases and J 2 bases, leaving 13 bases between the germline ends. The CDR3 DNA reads TGTGCCAGCTTGACCAGGGTTACCTACGAGCAGTACTTC. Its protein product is CASLTRVTYEQYF.

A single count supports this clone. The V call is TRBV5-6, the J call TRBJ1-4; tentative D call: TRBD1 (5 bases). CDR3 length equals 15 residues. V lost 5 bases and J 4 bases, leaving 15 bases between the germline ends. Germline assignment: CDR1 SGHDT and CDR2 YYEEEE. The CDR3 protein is CASSSPGLSNEKLFF. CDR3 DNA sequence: TGTGCCAGCAGTTCCCCGGGACTGAGTAATGAAAAACTGTTTTTT. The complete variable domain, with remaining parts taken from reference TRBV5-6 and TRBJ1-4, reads DAGVTQSPTHLIKTRGQQVTLRCSPKSGHDTVSWYQQALGQGPQFIFQYYEEEERQRGNFPDRFSGHQFPNYSSELNVNALLLGDSALYLCASSSPGLSNEKLFFGSGTQLSVL.

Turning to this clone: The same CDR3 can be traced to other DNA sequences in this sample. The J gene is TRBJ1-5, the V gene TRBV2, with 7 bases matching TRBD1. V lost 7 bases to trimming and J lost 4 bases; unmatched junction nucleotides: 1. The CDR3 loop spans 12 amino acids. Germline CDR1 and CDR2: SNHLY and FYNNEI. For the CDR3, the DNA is TGTGCCAGCAACAGGGGAAATCAGCCCCAGCATTTT. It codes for CASNRGNQPQHF.

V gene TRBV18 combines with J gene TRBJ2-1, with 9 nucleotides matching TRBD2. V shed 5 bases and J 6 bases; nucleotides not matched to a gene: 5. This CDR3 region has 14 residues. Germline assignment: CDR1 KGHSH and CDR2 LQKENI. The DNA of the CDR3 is TGTGCCAGCTCATTGGCTAGCGGGGTCAATGAGCAGTTCTTC. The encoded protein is CASSLASGVNEQFF.

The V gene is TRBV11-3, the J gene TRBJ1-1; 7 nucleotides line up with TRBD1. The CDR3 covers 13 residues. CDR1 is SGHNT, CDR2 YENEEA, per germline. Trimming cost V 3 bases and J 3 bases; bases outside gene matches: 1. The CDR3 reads CASSFQGDTEAFF. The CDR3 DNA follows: TGTGCCAGCAGCTTTCAGGGGGACACTGAAGCTTTCTTT.

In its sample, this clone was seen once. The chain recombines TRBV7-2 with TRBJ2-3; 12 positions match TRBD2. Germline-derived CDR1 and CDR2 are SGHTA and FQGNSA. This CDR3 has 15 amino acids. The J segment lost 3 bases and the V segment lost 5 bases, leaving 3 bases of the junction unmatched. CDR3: CASSGTSGRTDTQYF. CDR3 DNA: TGTGCCAGCAGCGGGACTAGCGGGCGGACAGATACGCAGTATTTT.

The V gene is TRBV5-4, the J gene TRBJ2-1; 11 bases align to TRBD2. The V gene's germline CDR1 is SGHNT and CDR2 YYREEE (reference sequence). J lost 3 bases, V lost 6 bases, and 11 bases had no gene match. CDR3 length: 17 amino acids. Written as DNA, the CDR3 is TGTGCCAGCACCCTCTCCCGAACTAGCGGGAGCTACAATGAGCAGTTCTTC. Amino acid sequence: CASTLSRTSGSYNEQFF.

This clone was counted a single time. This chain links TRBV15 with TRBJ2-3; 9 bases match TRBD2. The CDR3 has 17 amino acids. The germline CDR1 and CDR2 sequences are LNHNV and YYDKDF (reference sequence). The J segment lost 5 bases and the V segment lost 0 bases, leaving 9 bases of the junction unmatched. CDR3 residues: CATSRELAGGPEDTQYF. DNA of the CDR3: TGTGCCACCAGCAGAGAATTGGCGGGAGGGCCTGAAGATACGCAGTATTTT.

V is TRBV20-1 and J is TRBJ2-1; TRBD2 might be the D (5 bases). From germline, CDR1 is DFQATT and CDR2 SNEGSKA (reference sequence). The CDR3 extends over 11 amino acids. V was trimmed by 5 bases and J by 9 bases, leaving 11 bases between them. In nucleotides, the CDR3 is TGCAGTGCTCGGCTGGCGGGTGAGCAGTTCTTC. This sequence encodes CSARLAGEQFF.

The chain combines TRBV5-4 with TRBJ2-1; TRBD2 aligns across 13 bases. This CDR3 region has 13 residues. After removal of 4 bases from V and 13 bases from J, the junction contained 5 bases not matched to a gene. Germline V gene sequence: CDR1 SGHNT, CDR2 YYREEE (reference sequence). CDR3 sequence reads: CASSQGLAGTQFF. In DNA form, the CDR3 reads TGTGCCAGCAGCCAGGGACTAGCGGGGACTCAGTTCTTC. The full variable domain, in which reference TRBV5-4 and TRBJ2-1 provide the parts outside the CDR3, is ETGVTQSPTHLIKTRGQQVTLRCSSQSGHNTVSWYQQALGQGPQFIFQYYREEENGRGNFPPRFSGLQFPNYSSELNVNALELDDSALYLCASSQGLAGTQFFGPGTRLTVL.

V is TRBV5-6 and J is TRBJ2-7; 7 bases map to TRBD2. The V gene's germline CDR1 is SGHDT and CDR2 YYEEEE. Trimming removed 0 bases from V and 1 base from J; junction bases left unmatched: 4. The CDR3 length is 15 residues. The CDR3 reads CASSLAIGRSYEQYF. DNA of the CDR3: TGTGCCAGCAGCTTGGCTATCGGGAGGTCCTACGAGCAGTACTTC.

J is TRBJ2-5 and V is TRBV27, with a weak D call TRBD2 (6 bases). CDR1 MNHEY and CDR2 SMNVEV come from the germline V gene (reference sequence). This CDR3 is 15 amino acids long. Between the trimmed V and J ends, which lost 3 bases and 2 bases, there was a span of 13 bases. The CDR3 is CASSFGGTSQETQYF. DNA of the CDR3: TGTGCCAGCAGTTTTGGCGGGACTTCTCAAGAGACCCAGTACTTC.

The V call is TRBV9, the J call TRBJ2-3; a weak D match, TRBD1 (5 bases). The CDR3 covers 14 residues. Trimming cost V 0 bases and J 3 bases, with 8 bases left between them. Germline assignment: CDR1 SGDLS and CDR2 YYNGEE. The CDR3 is CASSVARGTDTQYF. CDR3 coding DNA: TGTGCCAGCAGCGTAGCAAGGGGTACAGATACGCAGTATTTT.